The next 25 T cell receptor beta chains were all read from a single sample in a study of T cells after yellow fever vaccination. MiXCR, run by TCRdb on the 5' RACE reads, gives a single entry per CDR3 protein. The sample contains 340,000 or so distinct CDR3 sequences, around 13% of which appear only once. Sample: CD4+ T cells sorted from PBMCs, taken 15 days after the yellow fever booster vaccination. These receptor sequences come from a man between 18 and 35 years old who received the YFV17D yellow fever vaccine.

This clonotype was detected only a few times. This chain uses TRBV7-2 with TRBJ2-1, with 7 bases identical to TRBD2. CDR1 and CDR2 (germline): SGHTA, FQGNSA. V gave up 4 bases and J gave up 1 base; unmatched junction bases: 7. CDR3 length: 16 residues. The chain's CDR3 is CASSWSRTRSYNEQFF. The CDR3 region has the DNA TGTGCCAGCAGCTGGTCCCGGACTAGGTCCTACAATGAGCAGTTCTTC.

In this sample, this clonotype turned up many times. The V and J genes are TRBV10-1 and TRBJ2-3; either TRBD1 or TRBD2 may supply D (6 bases each). Trimming took 6 bases from V and 9 from J, leaving 22 bases between them. This CDR3 comprises 15 residues. Germline V lookup: CDR1 WNHNN, CDR2 SYGVQD (reference sequence). DNA of the CDR3: TGCGCCAGCAGCTCGGGGACAACGGGGGTTCAGACGCAGTATTTT. Its protein product is CASSSGTTGVQTQYF.

The V gene is TRBV25-1, the J gene TRBJ1-3; TRBD1 might be the D (6 bases). V was shortened by 2 bases and J by 2 bases, with 10 bases between the two germline ends. Germline V gives CDR1 MGHDK, CDR2 SYGVNS. The CDR3 length is 15 residues. The CDR3 DNA follows: TGTGCCAGCAGTGAACAGGGGTACACTGGAAACACCATATATTTT. This sequence encodes CASSEQGYTGNTIYF.

This sequence joins TRBV12-3 or TRBV12-4 and TRBJ1-3; D is ambiguous. The V gene lost 2 bases and the J gene lost 3 bases, with 8 bases spanning the gap. The CDR3 extends over 14 amino acids. DNA for the CDR3: TGTGCCAGCAGTTTACGGGTTTTTGGAAACACCATATATTTT. Translated: CASSLRVFGNTIYF.

The chain links TRBV20-1 to TRBJ2-3, with a weak D call TRBD1 (6 bases). CDR1 is DFQATT, CDR2 SNEGSKA, per germline (reference sequence). This CDR3 has 15 amino acids. V dropped 3 bases and J dropped 2 bases, with 15 bases sitting between them. This CDR3 reads CSASVDRLTTDTQYF. Written as DNA, the CDR3 is TGCAGTGCTAGTGTCGACAGGCTAACCACAGATACGCAGTATTTT.

The table lists this clonotype with a few counts. The chain uses TRBV7-2 and TRBJ2-3, with 11 positions matching TRBD1. Trimming took 4 bases from V and 3 from J; bases not matched to a gene: 15. CDR3 size: 19 residues. Looked up from germline, CDR1 is SGHTA and CDR2 is FQGNSA. The CDR3 is CASSSLVPGTGGRTDTQYF. DNA of the CDR3: TGTGCCAGCAGCTCCCTCGTGCCCGGGACAGGGGGGAGAACAGATACGCAGTATTTT.

The V gene is TRBV29-1, the J gene TRBJ1-1; 8 nucleotides line up with TRBD1. The CDR3 spans 14 residues. The V gene's germline CDR1 is SQVTM and CDR2 ANQGSEA. V was clipped by 4 bases and J by 0 bases; unmatched bases: 4. In DNA form, the CDR3 reads TGCAGCGTTGTGCCGGGACAGGTGAACACTGAAGCTTTCTTT. Translation: CSVVPGQVNTEAFF.

This clonotype was observed a few times. The chain links TRBV18 to TRBJ1-1; TRBD1 aligns across 9 bases. Germline CDR1 KGHSH, CDR2 LQKENI. This CDR3 region has 14 residues. With V trimmed by 4 bases and J by 6 bases, 6 bases remained unmatched. The CDR3 bases are TGTGCCAGCTCACGGGACAGGGTCAACTCTGAAGCTTTCTTT. Encoded protein: CASSRDRVNSEAFF.

The chain recombines TRBV5-4 with TRBJ1-1; TRBD1 might be the D (5 bases). Trimming took 1 base from V and 7 from J, leaving 17 bases between them. From germline, CDR1 is SGHNT and CDR2 YYREEE (reference sequence). This CDR3 has 15 amino acids. The CDR3 region is CASSLSGQGGLEAFF. CDR3 nucleotides: TGTGCCAGCAGCTTGTCAGGGCAGGGAGGCCTTGAAGCTTTCTTT. Full variable domain (remainder filled in from reference TRBV5-4 and TRBJ1-1): ETGVTQSPTHLIKTRGQQVTLRCSSQSGHNTVSWYQQALGQGPQFIFQYYREEENGRGNFPPRFSGLQFPNYSSELNVNALELDDSALYLCASSLSGQGGLEAFFGQGTRLTVV.

CDR3 region: CASSFGTRGTDTQYF. CDR3 nucleotides: TGTGCCAGCAGTTTCGGGACTAGGGGCACAGATACGCAGTATTTT. The rearrangement links TRBV27 to TRBJ2-3; 8 positions match TRBD2. Germline V gene data show CDR1 as MNHEY and CDR2 as SMNVEV (reference sequence). V lost 3 bases to trimming and J lost 1 base; unmatched junction nucleotides: 3. The CDR3 totals 15 residues.

This clonotype was observed many times. The chain links TRBV11-2 to TRBJ2-2; TRBD2 is a possible D gene (7 bases). Germline V lookup: CDR1 SGHAT, CDR2 FQNNGV. V shed 4 bases and J shed 2 bases, with 14 bases lying between them. This CDR3 comprises 16 residues. CDR3 nucleotides: TGTGCCAGCAGCTGGGGAAGGGGGGGAAACACCGGGGAGCTGTTTTTT. It encodes CASSWGRGGNTGELFF.

The J gene is TRBJ1-2, the V gene TRBV5-6; TRBD1 might be the D (6 bases). Germline assignment: CDR1 SGHDT and CDR2 YYEEEE. This CDR3 contains 15 residues. The V and J ends lost 2 bases and 3 bases respectively, with 14 bases between them. The CDR3 DNA reads as TGTGCCAGCAGCTTATATGGGACAAACTACTATGGCTACACCTTC. Translation gives CASSLYGTNYYGYTF.

This clonotype was counted a single time. The chain links TRBV7-2 to TRBJ2-6, with no clear D. V lost 1 base, J lost 8 bases, and 6 bases lay in between. This CDR3 has 13 amino acids. The germline gives CDR1 SGHTA, CDR2 FQGNSA. The CDR3 sequence: CASSLVITNVLTF. In nucleotides, the CDR3 is TGTGCCAGCAGCTTAGTCATTACCAACGTCCTGACTTTC.

This chain links TRBV15 with TRBJ2-2; TRBD2 is a possible D gene (6 bases). The CDR3 runs to 15 residues. The ends were cut back, 0 bases at V and 4 bases at J, with 9 bases in the middle. Germline-derived CDR1 and CDR2 are LNHNV and YYDKDF (reference sequence). The DNA of the CDR3 is TGTGCCACCAGCAGAGAGACAGCGGGCACCGGGGAGCTGTTTTTT. Encoded protein: CATSRETAGTGELFF.

This clonotype appeared a few times. The chain is built from TRBV5-1 and TRBJ2-5, with D possibly matching TRBD1 (6 bases). Per the germline V gene, CDR1 is SGHRS and CDR2 is YFSETQ. CDR3 length equals 14 residues. V lost 0 bases, J lost 2 bases, and 8 bases lay in between. CDR3 region: CASSLEGTQETQYF. CDR3 coding DNA: TGCGCCAGCAGCTTGGAGGGGACACAAGAGACCCAGTACTTC.

There are a few counts of this clonotype. The V and J genes are TRBV12-3 or TRBV12-4 and TRBJ1-4; D might be TRBD1 (5 bases). With 2 bases removed from V and 7 bases from J, the gap between germline ends came to 11 bases. The CDR3 length is 14 residues. The CDR3 protein is CASSLRGISEKLFF. The CDR3 DNA follows: TGTGCCAGCAGTTTAAGGGGTATAAGTGAAAAACTGTTTTTT.

The CDR3 loop reads CASSLDRGSEQYV. The CDR3 DNA reads as TGTGCCAGCAGTCTGGACAGGGGAAGCGAGCAGTACGTC. This chain joins TRBV7-8 and TRBJ2-7, with 9 bases fitting TRBD1. The V gene's germline CDR1 is SGHVS and CDR2 FQNEAQ. The V segment lost 6 bases and the J segment 6 bases; nucleotides outside the gene matches: 6. The CDR3 length is 13 residues.

The CDR3 DNA follows: TGTGCCAGCAGCTTTCCCGAGCGGGGGGACGACAATGAGCAGTTCTTC. Its translation: CASSFPERGDDNEQFF. This chain uses TRBV3-1 with TRBJ2-1; TRBD2 aligns across 9 bases. This CDR3 has 16 amino acids. With V trimmed by 5 bases and J by 5 bases, 10 bases remained unmatched. Germline V gene data show CDR1 as LGHDT and CDR2 as YNNKEL (reference sequence).

This clonotype was seen a handful of times. The chain carries TRBV6-2 or TRBV6-3 and TRBJ2-7; D is uncertain. The ends were cut back, 8 bases at V and 4 bases at J, with 15 bases in the middle. This CDR3 spans 13 amino acids. Germline CDR1 reads MNHEY; CDR2 reads SVGEGT. Written as DNA, the CDR3 is TGTGCCAGCGTCACTCCTGTGGAGTACGAGCAGTACTTC. Amino acid sequence: CASVTPVEYEQYF.

A few counts support this clonotype. The gene calls are TRBV20-1 and TRBJ2-7, with 7 bases matching TRBD1. Germline values: CDR1 DFQATT, CDR2 SNEGSKA (reference sequence). This CDR3 region has 13 residues. Trimming removed 1 base from V and 5 bases from J; junction bases left unmatched: 5. The CDR3 bases are TGCAGTGCTAGAGTCGAGGGGGCGGACGAGCAGTACGTC. Its translation: CSARVEGADEQYV.

The gene calls are TRBV7-2 and TRBJ1-2; 10 bases are shared with TRBD1. Per the germline V gene, CDR1 is SGHTA and CDR2 is FQGNSA. The CDR3 totals 14 residues. J gave up 4 bases and V 4 bases, and 3 bases lay outside the gene matches. The CDR3 coding sequence is TGTGCCAGCAGCTGGACAGGGGGTAGCTATGGCTACACCTTC. Translating gives CASSWTGGSYGYTF.

The table lists this clonotype with a few counts. The gene calls are TRBV27 and TRBJ2-5; 11 bases are shared with TRBD1. Germline CDR1 is MNHEY and CDR2 is SMNVEV (reference sequence). CDR3 length: 14 amino acids. After removal of 5 bases from V and 9 bases from J, the junction contained 8 bases not matched to a gene. As DNA, the CDR3 is TGTGCCAGCAGTCCCTGGACAGGGGGCATAGCCCAGTACTTC. Its protein product is CASSPWTGGIAQYF.

This clonotype was detected a few times. The chain couples TRBV5-6 to TRBJ1-1; no clear D gene. Germline V gene sequence: CDR1 SGHDT, CDR2 YYEEEE. The CDR3 totals 11 residues. Trimming removed 2 bases at V and 7 bases at J, with 6 bases between. The CDR3 loop is CASSFGYEAFF. In DNA form, the CDR3 reads TGTGCCAGCAGCTTCGGGTATGAAGCTTTCTTT.

This chain links TRBV5-6 with TRBJ1-2; TRBD1 is a possible D gene (5 bases). This CDR3 is built from 14 residues. Looked up from germline, CDR1 is SGHDT and CDR2 is YYEEEE. V lost 1 base to trimming and J lost 5 bases, with 12 bases between them. CDR3 loop: CASSLQGLPYGYTF. Written as DNA, the CDR3 is TGTGCCAGCAGCTTGCAGGGCCTTCCTTATGGCTACACCTTC.

Ten or more counts support this clonotype. J is TRBJ2-1 and V is TRBV7-7, with TRBD2 identical over 9 bases. The CDR3 covers 15 residues. CDR1 SSHAT and CDR2 FNYEAQ come from the germline V gene (reference sequence). J was trimmed by 6 bases and V by 3 bases; bases with no gene match: 6. Here the CDR3 DNA reads TGTGCCAGCAGCTTCCGCGGGGGGGCCCTCAATGAGCAGTTCTTC. As protein: CASSFRGGALNEQFF.